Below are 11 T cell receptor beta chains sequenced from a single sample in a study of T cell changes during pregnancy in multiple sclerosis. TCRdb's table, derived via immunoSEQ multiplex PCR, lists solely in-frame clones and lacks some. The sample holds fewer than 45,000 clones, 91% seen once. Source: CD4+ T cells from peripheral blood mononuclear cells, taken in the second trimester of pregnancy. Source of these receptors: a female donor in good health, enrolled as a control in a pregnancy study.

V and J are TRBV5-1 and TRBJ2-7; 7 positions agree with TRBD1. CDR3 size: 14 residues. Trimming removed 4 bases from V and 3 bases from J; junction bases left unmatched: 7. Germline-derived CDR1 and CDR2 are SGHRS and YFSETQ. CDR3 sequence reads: CASSPRQGHYEQYF. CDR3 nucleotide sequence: TGCGCCAGCAGCCCCCGACAGGGACACTACGAGCAGTACTTC. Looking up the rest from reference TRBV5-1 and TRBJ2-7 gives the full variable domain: KAGVTQTPRYLIKTRGQQVTLSCSPISGHRSVSWYQQTPGQGLQFLFEYFSETQRNKGNFPGRFSGRQFSNSRSEMNVSTLELGDSALYLCASSPRQGHYEQYFGPGTRLTVT.

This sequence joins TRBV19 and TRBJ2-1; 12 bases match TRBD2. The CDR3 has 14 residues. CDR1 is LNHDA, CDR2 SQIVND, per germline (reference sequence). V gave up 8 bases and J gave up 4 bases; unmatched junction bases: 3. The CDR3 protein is CASGTSGSYNEQFF. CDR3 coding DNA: TGTGCCAGTGGGACTAGCGGGTCTTACAATGAGCAGTTCTTC.

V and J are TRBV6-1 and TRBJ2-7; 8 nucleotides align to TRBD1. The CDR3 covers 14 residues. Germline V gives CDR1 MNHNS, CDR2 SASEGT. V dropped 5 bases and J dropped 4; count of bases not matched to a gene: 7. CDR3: CASSYRTGPYEQYF. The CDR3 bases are TGTGCCAGCAGTTATCGGACAGGGCCGTACGAGCAGTACTTC.

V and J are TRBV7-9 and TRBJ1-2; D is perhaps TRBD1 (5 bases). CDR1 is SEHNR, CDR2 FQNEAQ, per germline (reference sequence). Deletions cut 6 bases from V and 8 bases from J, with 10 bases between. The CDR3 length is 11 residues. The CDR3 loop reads CASRGGEGYTF. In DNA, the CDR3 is TGTGCCAGCAGGGGGGGAGAGGGCTACACCTTC.

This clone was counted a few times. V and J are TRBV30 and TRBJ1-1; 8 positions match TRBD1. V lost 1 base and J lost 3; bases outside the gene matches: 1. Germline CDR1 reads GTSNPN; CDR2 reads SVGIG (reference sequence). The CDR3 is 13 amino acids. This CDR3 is CAWSGQGYTEAFF. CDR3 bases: TGTGCCTGGAGTGGACAGGGGTACACTGAAGCTTTCTTT.

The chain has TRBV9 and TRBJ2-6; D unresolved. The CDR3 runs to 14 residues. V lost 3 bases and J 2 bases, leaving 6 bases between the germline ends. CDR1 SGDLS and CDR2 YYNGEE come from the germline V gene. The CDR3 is CASSELAGANVLTF. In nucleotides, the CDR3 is TGTGCCAGCAGCGAACTGGCTGGGGCCAACGTCCTGACTTTC.

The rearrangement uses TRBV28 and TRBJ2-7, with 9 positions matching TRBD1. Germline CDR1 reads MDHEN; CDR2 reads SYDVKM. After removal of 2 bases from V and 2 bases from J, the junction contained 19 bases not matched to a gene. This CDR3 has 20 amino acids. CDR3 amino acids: CASSLVAWWRDRESTYEQYF. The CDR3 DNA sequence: TGTGCCAGCAGTTTAGTCGCCTGGTGGAGGGACAGGGAGAGTACCTACGAGCAGTACTTC.

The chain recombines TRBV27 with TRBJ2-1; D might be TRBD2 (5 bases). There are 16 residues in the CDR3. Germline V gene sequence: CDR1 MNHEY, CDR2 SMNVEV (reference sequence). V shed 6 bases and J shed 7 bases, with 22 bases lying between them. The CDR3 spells CASSPSLQRTLNEQFF. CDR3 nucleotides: TGTGCCAGCAGCCCTTCTCTCCAGCGGACCTTAAATGAGCAGTTCTTC.

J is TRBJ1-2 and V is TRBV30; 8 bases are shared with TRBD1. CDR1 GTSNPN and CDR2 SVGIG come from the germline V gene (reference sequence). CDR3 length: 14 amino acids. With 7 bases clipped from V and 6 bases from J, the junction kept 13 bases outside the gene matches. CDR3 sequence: CASQVAGTGDGYTF. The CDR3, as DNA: TGTGCCTCCCAAGTTGCAGGGACAGGCGATGGCTACACCTTC.

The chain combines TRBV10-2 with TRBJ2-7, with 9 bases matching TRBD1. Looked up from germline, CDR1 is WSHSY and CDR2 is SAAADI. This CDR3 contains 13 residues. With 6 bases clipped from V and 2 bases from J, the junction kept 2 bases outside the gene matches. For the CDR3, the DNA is TGCGCCAGCAGAAGGACAGGGGCCTACGAGCAGTACTTC. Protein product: CASRRTGAYEQYF.

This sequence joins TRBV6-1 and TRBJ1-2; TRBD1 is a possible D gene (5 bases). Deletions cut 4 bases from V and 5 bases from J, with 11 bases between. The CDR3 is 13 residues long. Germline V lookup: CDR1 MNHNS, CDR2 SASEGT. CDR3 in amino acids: CASSVSGMYGYTF. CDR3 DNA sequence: TGTGCCAGCAGTGTATCAGGGATGTATGGCTACACCTTC.